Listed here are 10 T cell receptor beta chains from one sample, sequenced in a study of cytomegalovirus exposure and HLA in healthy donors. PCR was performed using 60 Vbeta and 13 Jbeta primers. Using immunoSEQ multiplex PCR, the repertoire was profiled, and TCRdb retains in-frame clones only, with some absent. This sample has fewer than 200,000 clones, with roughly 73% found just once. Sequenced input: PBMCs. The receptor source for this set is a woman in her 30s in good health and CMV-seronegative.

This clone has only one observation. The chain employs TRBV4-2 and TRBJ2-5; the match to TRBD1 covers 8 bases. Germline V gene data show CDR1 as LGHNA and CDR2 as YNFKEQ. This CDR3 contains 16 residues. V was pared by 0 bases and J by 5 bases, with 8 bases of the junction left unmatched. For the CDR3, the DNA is TGTGCCAGCAGCCAAGATCCTGCAGGGGGCGGTGAGACCCAGTACTTC. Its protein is CASSQDPAGGGETQYF.

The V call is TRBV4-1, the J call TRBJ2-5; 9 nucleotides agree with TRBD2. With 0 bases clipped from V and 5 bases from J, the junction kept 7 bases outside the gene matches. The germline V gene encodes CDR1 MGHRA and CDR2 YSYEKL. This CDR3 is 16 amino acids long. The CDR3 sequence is CASSQDYSGRGETQYF. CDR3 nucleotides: TGCGCCAGCAGCCAAGATTATAGCGGGAGAGGTGAGACCCAGTACTTC.

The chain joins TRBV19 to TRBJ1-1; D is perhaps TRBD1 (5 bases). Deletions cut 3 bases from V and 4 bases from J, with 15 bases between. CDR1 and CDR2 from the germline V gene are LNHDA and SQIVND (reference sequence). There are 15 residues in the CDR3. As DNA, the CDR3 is TGTGCCAGTAGTATCGGAAGGGGTGGACGCACTGAAGCTTTCTTT. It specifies CASSIGRGGRTEAFF.

The CDR3 region is CASRDRGLGGYTF. The CDR3 region has the DNA TGTGCCAGCAGAGACAGGGGGCTGGGGGGCTACACCTTC. V gene TRBV2 combines with J gene TRBJ1-2; 10 positions match TRBD1. With 6 bases clipped from V and 8 bases from J, the junction kept 6 bases outside the gene matches. This CDR3 contains 13 residues. CDR1 SNHLY and CDR2 FYNNEI come from the germline V gene.

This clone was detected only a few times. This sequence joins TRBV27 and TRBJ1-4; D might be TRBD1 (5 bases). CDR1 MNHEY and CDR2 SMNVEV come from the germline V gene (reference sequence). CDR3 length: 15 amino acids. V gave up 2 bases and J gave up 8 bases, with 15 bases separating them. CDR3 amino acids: CASSLGGGSPEKLFF. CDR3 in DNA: TGTGCCAGCAGTTTAGGGGGGGGAAGCCCAGAAAAACTGTTTTTT.

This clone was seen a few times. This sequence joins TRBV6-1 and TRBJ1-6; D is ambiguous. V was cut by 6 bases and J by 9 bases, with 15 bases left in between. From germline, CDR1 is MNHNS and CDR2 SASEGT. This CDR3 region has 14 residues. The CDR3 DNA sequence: TGTGCCAGCAGCGAGACGGCGCGCGGTTCACCCCTCCACTTT. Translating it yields CASSETARGSPLHF.

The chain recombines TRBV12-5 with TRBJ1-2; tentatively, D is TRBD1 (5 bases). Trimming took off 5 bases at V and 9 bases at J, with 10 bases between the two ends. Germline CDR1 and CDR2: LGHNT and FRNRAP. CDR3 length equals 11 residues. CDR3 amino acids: CASGIQGSYTF. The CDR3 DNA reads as TGTGCTAGTGGTATTCAGGGAAGCTACACCTTC.

This CDR3 is CATSNRVGRTGELFF. The CDR3 DNA follows: TGTGCCACCAGCAACAGGGTCGGTCGGACCGGGGAGCTGTTTTTT. This chain connects TRBV15 to TRBJ2-2; tentative D call: TRBD1 (6 bases). The V gene lost 4 bases and the J gene lost 5 bases, with 14 bases spanning the gap. CDR3 length: 15 amino acids. Germline V lookup: CDR1 LNHNV, CDR2 YYDKDF (reference sequence). The full variable domain, its missing parts supplied by reference TRBV15 and TRBJ2-2, is DAMVIQNPRYQVTQFGKPVTLSCSQTLNHNVMYWYQQKSSQAPKLLFHYYDKDFNNEADTPDNFQSRRPNTSFCFLDIRSPGLGDTAMYLCATSNRVGRTGELFFGEGSRLTVL.

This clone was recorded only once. The CDR3 loop reads CASSTRGRERADTQYF. Written as DNA, the CDR3 is TGTGCCAGCAGTACCCGGGGGCGGGAGCGGGCAGATACGCAGTATTTT. The chain combines TRBV2 with TRBJ2-3; D is perhaps TRBD2 (7 bases). V was pared by 5 bases and J by 4 bases, with 19 bases between. The germline V gene encodes CDR1 SNHLY and CDR2 FYNNEI. This CDR3 region has 16 residues.

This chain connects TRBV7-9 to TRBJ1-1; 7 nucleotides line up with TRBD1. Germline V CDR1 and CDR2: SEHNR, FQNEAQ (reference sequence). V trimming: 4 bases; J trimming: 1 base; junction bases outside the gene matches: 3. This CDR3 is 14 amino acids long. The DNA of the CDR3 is TGTGCCAGCAGCTGGGACAGTGGGAACACTGAAGCTTTCTTT. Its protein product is CASSWDSGNTEAFF. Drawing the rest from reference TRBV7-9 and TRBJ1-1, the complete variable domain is DTGVSQNPRHKITKRGQNVTFRCDPISEHNRLYWYRQTLGQGPEFLTYFQNEAQLEKSRLLSDRFSAERPKGSFSTLEIQRTEQGDSAMYLCASSWDSGNTEAFFGQGTRLTVV.